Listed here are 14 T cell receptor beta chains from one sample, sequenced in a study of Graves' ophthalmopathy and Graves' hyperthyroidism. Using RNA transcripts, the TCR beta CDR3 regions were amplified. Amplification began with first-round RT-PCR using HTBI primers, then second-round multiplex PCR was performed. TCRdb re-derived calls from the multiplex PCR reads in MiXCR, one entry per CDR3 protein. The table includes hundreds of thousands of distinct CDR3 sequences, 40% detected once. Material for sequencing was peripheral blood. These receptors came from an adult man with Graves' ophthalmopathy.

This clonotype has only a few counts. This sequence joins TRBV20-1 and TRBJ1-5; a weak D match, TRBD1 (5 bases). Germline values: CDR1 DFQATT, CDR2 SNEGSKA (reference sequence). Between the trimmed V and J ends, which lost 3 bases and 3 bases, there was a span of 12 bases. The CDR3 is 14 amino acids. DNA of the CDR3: TGCAGTGCTAGGCTACCGGGGCCCAATCAGCCCCAGCATTTT. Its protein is CSARLPGPNQPQHF.

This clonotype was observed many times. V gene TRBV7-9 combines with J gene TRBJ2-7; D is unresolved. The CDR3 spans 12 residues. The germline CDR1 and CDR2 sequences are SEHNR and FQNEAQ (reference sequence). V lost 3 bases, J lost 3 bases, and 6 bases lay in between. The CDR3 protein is CASSFNGYEQYF. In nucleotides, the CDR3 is TGTGCCAGCAGCTTTAACGGCTACGAGCAGTACTTC. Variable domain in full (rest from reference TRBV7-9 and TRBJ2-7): DTGVSQNPRHKITKRGQNVTFRCDPISEHNRLYWYRQTLGQGPEFLTYFQNEAQLEKSRLLSDRFSAERPKGSFSTLEIQRTEQGDSAMYLCASSFNGYEQYFGPGTRLTVT.

CDR3 residues: CASSHGTQEQYF. CDR3 DNA sequence: TGTGCCAGCAGCCACGGAACACAGGAGCAGTACTTC. The chain joins TRBV7-9 to TRBJ2-7; D uncertain. Germline V gene lookup returns CDR1 SEHNR and CDR2 FQNEAQ (reference sequence). The CDR3 extends over 12 amino acids. The V gene lost 5 bases and the J gene lost 7 bases, with 12 bases spanning the gap.

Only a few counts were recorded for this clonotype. The CDR3 protein is CASSQGRTFGTIYF. The CDR3 region has the DNA TGCGCCAGCAGCCAAGGAAGAACCTTTGGCACCATATATTTT. The J gene is TRBJ1-3, the V gene TRBV4-3; D gene uncertain. The CDR3 is made up of 14 amino acids. V was pared by 1 base and J by 9 bases, with 13 bases between. CDR1 LGHNA and CDR2 YSLEER come from the germline V gene.

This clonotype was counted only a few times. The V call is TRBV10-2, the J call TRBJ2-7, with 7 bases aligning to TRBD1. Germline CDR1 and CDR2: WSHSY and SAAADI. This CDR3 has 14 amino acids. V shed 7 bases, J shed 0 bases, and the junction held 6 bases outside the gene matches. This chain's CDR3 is CASKDRKYSYEQYF. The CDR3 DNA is TGCGCCAGCAAGGACAGGAAATACTCCTACGAGCAGTACTTC.

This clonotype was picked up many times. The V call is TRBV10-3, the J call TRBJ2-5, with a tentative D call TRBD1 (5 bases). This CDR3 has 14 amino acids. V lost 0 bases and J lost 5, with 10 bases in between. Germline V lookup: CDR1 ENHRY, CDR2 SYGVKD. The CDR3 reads CAISESTARETQYF. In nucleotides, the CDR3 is TGTGCCATCAGTGAGTCGACAGCGAGGGAGACCCAGTACTTC.

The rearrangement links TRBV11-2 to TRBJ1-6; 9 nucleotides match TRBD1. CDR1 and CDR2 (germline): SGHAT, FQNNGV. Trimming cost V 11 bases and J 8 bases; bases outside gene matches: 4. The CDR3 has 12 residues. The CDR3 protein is CARTGVDSPLHF. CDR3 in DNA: TGTGCCCGGACAGGGGTCGATTCACCCCTCCACTTT.

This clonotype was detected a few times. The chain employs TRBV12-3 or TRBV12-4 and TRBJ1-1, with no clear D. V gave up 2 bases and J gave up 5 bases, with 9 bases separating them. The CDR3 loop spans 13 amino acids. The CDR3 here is CASSLRGMTEAFF. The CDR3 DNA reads TGTGCCAGCAGTTTACGGGGAATGACTGAAGCTTTCTTT.

The CDR3 DNA sequence: TGCGCCAGCTCCTTGGCCGTGGCGCCACGAGGGTCCTACGAGCAGTACTTC. It specifies CASSLAVAPRGSYEQYF. The chain recombines TRBV5-1 with TRBJ2-7, with D possibly matching TRBD2 (5 bases). V lost 7 bases and J lost 1, with 24 bases in between. Germline V gene sequence: CDR1 SGHRS, CDR2 YFSETQ. This CDR3 has 17 residues.

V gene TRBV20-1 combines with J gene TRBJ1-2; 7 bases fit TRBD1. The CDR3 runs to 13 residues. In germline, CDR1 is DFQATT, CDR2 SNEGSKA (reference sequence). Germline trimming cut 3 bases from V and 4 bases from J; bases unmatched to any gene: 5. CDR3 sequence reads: CSASLNRGYGYTF. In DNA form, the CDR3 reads TGCAGTGCTAGTCTGAACAGGGGCTATGGCTACACCTTC.

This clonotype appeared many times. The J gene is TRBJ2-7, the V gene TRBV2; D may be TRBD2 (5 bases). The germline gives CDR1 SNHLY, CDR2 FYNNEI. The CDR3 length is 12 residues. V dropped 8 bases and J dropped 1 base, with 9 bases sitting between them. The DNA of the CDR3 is TGTGCCAGCGACTACGGGTCCTACGAGCAGTACTTC. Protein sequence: CASDYGSYEQYF.

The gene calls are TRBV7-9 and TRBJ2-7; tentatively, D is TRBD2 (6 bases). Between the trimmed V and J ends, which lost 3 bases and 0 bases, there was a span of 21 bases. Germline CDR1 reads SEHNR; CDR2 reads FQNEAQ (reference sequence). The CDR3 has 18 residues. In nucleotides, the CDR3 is TGTGCCAGCAGCTTTCTGGGGGGTGGGGTCAGTCTCTCCTACGAGCAGTACTTC. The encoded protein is CASSFLGGGVSLSYEQYF.

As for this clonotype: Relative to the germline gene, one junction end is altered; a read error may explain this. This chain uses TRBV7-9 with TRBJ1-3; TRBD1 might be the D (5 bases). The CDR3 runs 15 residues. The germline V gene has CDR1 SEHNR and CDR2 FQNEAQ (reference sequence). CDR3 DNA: TGTGCCAGCAGCTCAGCCCCAGGGTTTGGAAGCACCATATATTTT. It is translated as CASSSAPGFGSTIYF. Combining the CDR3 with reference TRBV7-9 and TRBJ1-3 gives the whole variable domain DTGVSQNPRHKITKRGQNVTFRCDPISEHNRLYWYRQTLGQGPEFLTYFQNEAQLEKSRLLSDRFSAERPKGSFSTLEIQRTEQGDSAMYLCASSSAPGFGSTIYFGEGSWLTVV.

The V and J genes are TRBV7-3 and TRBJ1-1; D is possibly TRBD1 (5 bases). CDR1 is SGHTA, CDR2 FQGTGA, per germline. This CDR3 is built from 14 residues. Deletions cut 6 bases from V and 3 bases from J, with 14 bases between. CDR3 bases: TGTGCCAGCAGTGAAGCGGGGGGGGACACTGAAGCTTTCTTT. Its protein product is CASSEAGGDTEAFF.